This TCR beta chain emerged from a study of blood T cells in healthy people across ages. This clonotype has a count of ten or more. The target antigen is unknown. Germline V gene lookup returns CDR1 DFQATT and CDR2 SNEGSKA (reference sequence). The CDR3 covers 13 residues. Study-level results: Bulk PBMC profiling left naive and antigen-experienced comparisons inconclusive.

Then a second PCR, running about 6 to 12 cycles, was carried out with a sample-barcoded 5' primer and a J-beta primer mix. A tag from a template-switch adaptor with 12 random nucleotides marked each cDNA molecule. From the 5' RACE reads, TCRdb called clonotypes with MiXCR, one entry per CDR3 protein. In the table there are some 760,000 distinct CDR3 sequences, about 25% of which are singletons. The data were also submitted as part of a second study, on T cells of mothers and their children. That publication notes: Reverse transcription into cDNA received all extracted RNA, at approximately 1.6 ug per 15 ul.

This chain links TRBV20-1 with TRBJ2-3; no clear D gene. The sequencing input was blood. The sequence was obtained from a boy aged 5-17 years in good health. CDR3 in amino acids: CAGREPSGDTQYF. CDR3 sequence (DNA): TGCGCTGGGCGCGAGCCATCAGGTGATACGCAGTATTTT.